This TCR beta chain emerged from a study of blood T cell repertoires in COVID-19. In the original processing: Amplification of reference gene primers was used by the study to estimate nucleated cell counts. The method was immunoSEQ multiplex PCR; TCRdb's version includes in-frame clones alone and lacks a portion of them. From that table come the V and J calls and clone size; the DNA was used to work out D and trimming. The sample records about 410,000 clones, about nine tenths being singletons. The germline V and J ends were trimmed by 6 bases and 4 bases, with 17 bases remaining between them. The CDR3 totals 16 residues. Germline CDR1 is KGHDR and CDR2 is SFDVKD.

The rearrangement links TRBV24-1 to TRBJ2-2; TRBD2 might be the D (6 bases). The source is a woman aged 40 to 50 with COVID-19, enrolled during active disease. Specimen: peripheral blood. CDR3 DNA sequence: TGTGCCACCAGTAAGTCAGGGTATAGCGGCACCGGGGAGCTGTTTTTT. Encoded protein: CATSKSGYSGTGELFF.